This note documents a single TCR beta chain sequence. Its cognate antigen is unknown. This specimen comes from a study of T cell responses to AZD1222 COVID-19 vaccine. Study overall: Combined were second doses at about 4 or about 12 weeks. Regarding the study as a whole: White British donors predominated, females outnumbered males, and clonal diversity was possibly underestimated.

This table comes from immunoSEQ multiplex PCR, and its TCRdb copy is limited to in-frame clones, with some not included. The sample lists some 120,000 clones; around 93% were seen once. The CDR3 is made up of 12 amino acids. Germline-derived CDR1 and CDR2 are MNHNY and SVGAGI (reference sequence). V lost 5 bases and J lost 7, with 12 bases in between. The sequence was collected from an adult in good health. This specimen was peripheral blood, taken on day 0 of AZD1222 vaccination. The chain carries TRBV6-6 and TRBJ2-7; no definite D call. This CDR3 reads CASSPRVGEQYF. CDR3 in DNA: TGTGCCAGCAGTCCCCGTGTGGGAGAGCAGTACTTC.